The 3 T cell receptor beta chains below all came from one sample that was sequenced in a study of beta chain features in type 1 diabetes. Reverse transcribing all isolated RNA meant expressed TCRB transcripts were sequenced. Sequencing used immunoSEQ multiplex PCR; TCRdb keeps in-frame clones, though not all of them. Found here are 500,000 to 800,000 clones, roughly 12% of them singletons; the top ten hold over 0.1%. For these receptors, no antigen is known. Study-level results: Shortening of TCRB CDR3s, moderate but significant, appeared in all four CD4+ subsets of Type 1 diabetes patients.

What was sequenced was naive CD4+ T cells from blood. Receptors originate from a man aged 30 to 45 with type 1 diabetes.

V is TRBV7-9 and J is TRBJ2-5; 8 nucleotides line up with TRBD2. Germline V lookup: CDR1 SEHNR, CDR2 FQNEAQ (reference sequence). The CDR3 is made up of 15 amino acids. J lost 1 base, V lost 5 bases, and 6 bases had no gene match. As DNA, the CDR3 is TGTGCCAGCAGCAGGGCGCGGGGGGTCCAAGAGACCCAGTACTTC. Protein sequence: CASSRARGVQETQYF.

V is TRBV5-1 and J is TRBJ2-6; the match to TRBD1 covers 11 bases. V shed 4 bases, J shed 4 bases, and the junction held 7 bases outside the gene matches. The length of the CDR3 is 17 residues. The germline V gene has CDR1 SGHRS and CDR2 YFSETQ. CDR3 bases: TGCGCCAGCAGCACAGGACAGGGGGCGTCGGGGGCCAACGTCCTGACTTTC. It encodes CASSTGQGASGANVLTF.

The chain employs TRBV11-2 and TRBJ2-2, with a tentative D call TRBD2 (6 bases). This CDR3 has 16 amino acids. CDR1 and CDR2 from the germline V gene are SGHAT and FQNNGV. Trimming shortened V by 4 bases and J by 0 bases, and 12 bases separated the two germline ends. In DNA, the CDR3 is TGTGCCAGCAGCTCCCAGACGGGAGCGAACACCGGGGAGCTGTTTTTT. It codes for CASSSQTGANTGELFF.